This TCR beta chain was documented in a study of cytomegalovirus exposure and HLA in healthy donors. Study-wide results and limits: For presence/absence analyses, sequencing depth was assumed to be roughly uniform across donors. Immune exposure information available was restricted to CMV serostatus. TCR beta sequences numbering under 20,000 were associated with HLA alleles at 0.05 false discovery rate in a later analysis.

The PCR had 60 Vbeta and 13 Jbeta primers. Generated by immunoSEQ multiplex PCR, the TCRdb table keeps only in-frame clones and is missing some. The data show roughly 100,000 clones, around 80% seen once. Donors showed nominal health when sampled, although they likely had unrecorded immune exposures. V lost 7 bases, J lost 5 bases, and 23 bases lay in between. The CDR3 runs 16 residues. Looked up from germline, CDR1 is MNHNY and CDR2 is SVGAGI (reference sequence). About this clone itself: Its specificity is not known.

What was sequenced was PBMCs. The source of this sequence is a woman aged 40 to 50 in good health and CMV-seronegative. The rearrangement uses TRBV6-6 and TRBJ1-2; possible D gene TRBD1, 6 bases. In DNA form, the CDR3 reads TGTGCCAGCACACCCCAGGGGAATCTCGCGTATTATGGCTACACCTTC. It yields the protein CASTPQGNLAYYGYTF.